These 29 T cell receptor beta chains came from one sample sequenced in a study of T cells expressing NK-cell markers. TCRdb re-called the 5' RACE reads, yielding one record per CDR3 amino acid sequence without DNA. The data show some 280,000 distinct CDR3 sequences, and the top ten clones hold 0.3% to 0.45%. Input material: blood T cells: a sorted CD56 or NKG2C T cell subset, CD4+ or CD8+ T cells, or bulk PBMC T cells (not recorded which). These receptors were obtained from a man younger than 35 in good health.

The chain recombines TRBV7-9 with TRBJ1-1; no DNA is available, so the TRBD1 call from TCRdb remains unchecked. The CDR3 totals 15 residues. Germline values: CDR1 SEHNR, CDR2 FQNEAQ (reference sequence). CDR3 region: CASSPRQGQWREAFF.

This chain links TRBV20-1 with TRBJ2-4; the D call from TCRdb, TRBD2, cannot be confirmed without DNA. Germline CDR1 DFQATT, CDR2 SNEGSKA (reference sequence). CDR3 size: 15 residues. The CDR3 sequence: CSALLTSGSWNIQYF.

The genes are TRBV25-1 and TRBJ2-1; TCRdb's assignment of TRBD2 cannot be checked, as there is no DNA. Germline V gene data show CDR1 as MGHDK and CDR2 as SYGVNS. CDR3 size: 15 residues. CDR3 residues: CASSWRASRGNEQFF.

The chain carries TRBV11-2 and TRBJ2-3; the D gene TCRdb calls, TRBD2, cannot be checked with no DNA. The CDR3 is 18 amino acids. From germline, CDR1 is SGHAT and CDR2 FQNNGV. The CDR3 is CASSLRPLGFTRTDTQYF.

CDR3 protein: CASRGTSGSFGETQYF. The chain couples TRBV7-8 to TRBJ2-5; TCRdb reports TRBD2, a call that lacks DNA to check it against. There are 16 residues in the CDR3. Germline V gene lookup returns CDR1 SGHVS and CDR2 FQNEAQ. The full variable domain, rest sourced from reference TRBV7-8 and TRBJ2-5, is GAGVSQSPRYKVAKRGQDVALRCDPISGHVSLFWYQQALGQGPEFLTYFQNEAQLDKSGLPSDRFFAERPEGSVSTLKIQRTQQEDSAVYLCASRGTSGSFGETQYFGPGTRLLVL.

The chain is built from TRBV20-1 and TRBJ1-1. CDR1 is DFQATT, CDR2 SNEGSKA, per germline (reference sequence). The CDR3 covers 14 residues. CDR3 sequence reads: CSAPSEWVATEAFF.

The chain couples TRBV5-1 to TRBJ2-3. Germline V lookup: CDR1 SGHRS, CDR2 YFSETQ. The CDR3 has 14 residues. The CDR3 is CASTLESRTDTQYF.

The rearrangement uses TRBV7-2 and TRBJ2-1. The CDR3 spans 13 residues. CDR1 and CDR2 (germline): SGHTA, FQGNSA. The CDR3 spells CASSPGYWNEQFF.

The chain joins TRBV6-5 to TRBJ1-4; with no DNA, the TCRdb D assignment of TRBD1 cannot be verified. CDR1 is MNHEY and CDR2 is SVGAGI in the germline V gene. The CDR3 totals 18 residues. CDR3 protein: CASRIYGRPRVAGEKLFF.

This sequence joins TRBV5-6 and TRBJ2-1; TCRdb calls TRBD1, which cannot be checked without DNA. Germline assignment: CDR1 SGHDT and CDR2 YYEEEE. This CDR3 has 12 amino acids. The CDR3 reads CASGQGYNEQFF.

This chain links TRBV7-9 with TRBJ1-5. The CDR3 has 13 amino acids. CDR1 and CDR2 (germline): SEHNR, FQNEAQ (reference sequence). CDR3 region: CAASDFSNQPQHF.

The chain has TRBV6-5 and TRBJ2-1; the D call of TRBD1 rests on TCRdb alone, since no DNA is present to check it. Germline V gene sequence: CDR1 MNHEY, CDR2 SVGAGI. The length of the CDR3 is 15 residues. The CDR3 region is CASSLQPGGNYEQFF.

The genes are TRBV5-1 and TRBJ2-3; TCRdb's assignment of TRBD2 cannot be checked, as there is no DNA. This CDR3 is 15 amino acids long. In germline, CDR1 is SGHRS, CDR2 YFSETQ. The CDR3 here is CASSLTGTHTDTQYF.

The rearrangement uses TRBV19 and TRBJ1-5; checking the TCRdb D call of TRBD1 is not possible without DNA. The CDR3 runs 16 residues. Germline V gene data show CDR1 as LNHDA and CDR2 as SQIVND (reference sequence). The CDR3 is CASREGHLYSNQPQHF. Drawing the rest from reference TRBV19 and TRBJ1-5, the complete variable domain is DGGITQSPKYLFRKEGQNVTLSCEQNLNHDAMYWYRQDPGQGLRLIYYSQIVNDFQKGDIAEGYSVSREKKESFPLTVTSAQKNPTAFYLCASREGHLYSNQPQHFGDGTRLSIL.

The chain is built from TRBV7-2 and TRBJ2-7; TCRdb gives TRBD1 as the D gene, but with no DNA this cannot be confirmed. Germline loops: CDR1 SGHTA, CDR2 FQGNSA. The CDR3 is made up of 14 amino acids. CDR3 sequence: CASSFARQGDEQYF.

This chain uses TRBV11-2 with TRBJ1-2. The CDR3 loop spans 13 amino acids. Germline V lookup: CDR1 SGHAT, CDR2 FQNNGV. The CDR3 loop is CASRVVANYGYTF. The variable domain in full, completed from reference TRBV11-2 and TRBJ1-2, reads EAGVAQSPRYKIIEKRQSVAFWCNPISGHATLYWYQQILGQGPKLLIQFQNNGVVDDSQLPKDRFSAERLKGVDSTLKIQPAKLEDSAVYLCASRVVANYGYTFGSGTRLTVV.

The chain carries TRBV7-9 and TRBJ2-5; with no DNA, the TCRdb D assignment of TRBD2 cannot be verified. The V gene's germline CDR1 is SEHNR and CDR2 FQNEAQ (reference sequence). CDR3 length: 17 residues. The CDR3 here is CASSLPLGLAGQETQYF.

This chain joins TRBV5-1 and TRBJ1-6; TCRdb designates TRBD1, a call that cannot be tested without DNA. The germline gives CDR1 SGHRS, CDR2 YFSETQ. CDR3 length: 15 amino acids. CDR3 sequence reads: CASSLVAGGNSPLHF.

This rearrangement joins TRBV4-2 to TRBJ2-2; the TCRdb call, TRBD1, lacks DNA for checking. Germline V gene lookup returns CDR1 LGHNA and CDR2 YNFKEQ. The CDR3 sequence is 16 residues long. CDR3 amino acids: CASSQPMTEPTGELFF.

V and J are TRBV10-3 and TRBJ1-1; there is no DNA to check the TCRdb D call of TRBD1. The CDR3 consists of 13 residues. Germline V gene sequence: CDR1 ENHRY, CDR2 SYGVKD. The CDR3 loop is CAITSGQVGVAFF.

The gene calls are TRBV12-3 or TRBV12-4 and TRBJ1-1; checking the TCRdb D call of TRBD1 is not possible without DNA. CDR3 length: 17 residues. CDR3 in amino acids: CASSLSQQGAVNTEAFF.

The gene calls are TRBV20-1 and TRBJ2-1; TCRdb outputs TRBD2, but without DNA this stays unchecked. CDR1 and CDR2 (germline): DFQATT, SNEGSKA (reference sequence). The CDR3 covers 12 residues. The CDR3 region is CSASFQREEQFF.

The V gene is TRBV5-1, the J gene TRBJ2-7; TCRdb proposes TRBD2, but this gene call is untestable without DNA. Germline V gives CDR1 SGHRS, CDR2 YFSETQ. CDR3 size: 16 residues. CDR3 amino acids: CASSLGVPGGTYEQYF.

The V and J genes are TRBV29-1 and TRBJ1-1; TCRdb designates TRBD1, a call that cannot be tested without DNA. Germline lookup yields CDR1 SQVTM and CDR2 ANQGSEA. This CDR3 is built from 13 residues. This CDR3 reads CSVEPGDLRGAFF.

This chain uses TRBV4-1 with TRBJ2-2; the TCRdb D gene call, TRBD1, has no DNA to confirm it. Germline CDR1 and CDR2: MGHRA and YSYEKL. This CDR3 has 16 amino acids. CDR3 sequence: CASSQALWGYSGELFF.

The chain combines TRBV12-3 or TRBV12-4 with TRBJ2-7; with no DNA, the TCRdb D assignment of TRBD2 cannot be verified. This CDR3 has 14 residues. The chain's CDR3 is CASTWGGQDYEQYF.

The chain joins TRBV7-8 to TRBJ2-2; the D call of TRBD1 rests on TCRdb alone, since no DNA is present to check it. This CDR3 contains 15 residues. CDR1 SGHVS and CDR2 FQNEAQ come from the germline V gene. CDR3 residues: CASSFGASNTGELFF.

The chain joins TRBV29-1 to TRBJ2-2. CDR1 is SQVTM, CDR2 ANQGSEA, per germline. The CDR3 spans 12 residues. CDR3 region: CSVERDTGELFF.

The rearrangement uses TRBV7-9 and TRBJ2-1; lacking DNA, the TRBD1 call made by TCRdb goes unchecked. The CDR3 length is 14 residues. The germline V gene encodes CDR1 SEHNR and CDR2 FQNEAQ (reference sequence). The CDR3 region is CAGLVGTGYNEQFF.